These T cell receptor beta chains were read from a single sample in a study of cytomegalovirus exposure and HLA in healthy donors. The data were produced by immunoSEQ multiplex PCR, yet TCRdb's version contains in-frame clones alone and is incomplete. This listing includes more than 95,000 clones. The sample taken for sequencing was PBMCs. Receptors originate from a man between 18 and 35 years old in good health and CMV-seronegative. The conserved cysteine and the conserved F or W are not part of the CDR3 here.

V gene	J gene	CDR3 protein
TRBV10-3	TRBJ2-1	AISEGPPTVYNEQF
TRBV6-1	TRBJ1-2	ASRERQGHYGYT
TRBV27	TRBJ2-1	ASSTSQGVSGEQF
TRBV2	TRBJ2-1	ASSPRENYNEQF
TRBV18	TRBJ1-4	ASSPGSSPNEKLF
TRBV6-4	TRBJ2-2	ASSASDTGELF
TRBV4-1	TRBJ2-7	ASSQPGTASYEQY
TRBV5-1	TRBJ1-1	ASSLEVTGSGTEAF
TRBV27	TRBJ1-6	ASSQQSTSYNSPLH
TRBV5-5	TRBJ2-2	ASSLLQGNTGELF
TRBV5-1	TRBJ1-1	ASSSLSRNTEAF
TRBV6-5	TRBJ2-7	ASRRNGGSVYEQY
TRBV5-1	TRBJ2-1	ASSLEISGSSYNEQF
TRBV19	TRBJ2-2	ASIPKERILTGELF
TRBV9	TRBJ2-5	ASSVGVGSETQY
TRBV29-1	TRBJ1-5	SQKGDQPQH
TRBV30	TRBJ1-1	AWSVQITVNTEAF
TRBV29-1	TRBJ1-1	SGCGTANFEAF
TRBV19	TRBJ2-3	ASSILAGGGLTDTQY
TRBV4-1	TRBJ2-5	ASSQLIGETQY
TRBV30	TRBJ1-5	AWTAGERNQPQH
TRBV5-1	TRBJ1-3	ASSLASGTGRNTIY
TRBV29-1	TRBJ1-2	SVDPLGTGGNYGYT
TRBV4-1	TRBJ2-3	ASSQPFLSTDTQY
TRBV30	TRBJ1-5	AWSVDSLQPQH
TRBV7-2	TRBJ1-2	ASSLLGRGLLGYGYT
TRBV7-9	TRBJ2-3	ASSLQGTDTQY
TRBV18	TRBJ1-4	ASSPGGAHLNEKLF
TRBV2	TRBJ2-2	ASTLRGAGELF
TRBV14	TRBJ1-1	ASSLIPAGTAGNTEAF
TRBV5-1	TRBJ2-5	ASRIAGEETQY
TRBV6-5	TRBJ2-1	ASRSGSLQNEQF
TRBV6-1	TRBJ2-7	ATGQGSFYEQY
TRBV9	TRBJ2-7	ASSRGGEQY
TRBV28	TRBJ1-1	ASSFWPEAF
TRBV30	TRBJ1-1	AWGQWNTEAF
TRBV15	TRBJ2-2	ATSRVRREPTGELF
TRBV6-1	TRBJ1-1	ASSEQGRLNTEAF
TRBV2	TRBJ2-7	ASKPEPDEQY
TRBV5-4	TRBJ2-6	ASSSHIGTATGANVLT
TRBV14	TRBJ1-1	ASSQEAGLMNTEAF
TRBV29-1	TRBJ2-3	SVDGTSTTDTQY
TRBV30	TRBJ1-5	AWSEGYNQPQH
TRBV11-2	TRBJ1-2	ASSPHLGVGSRGYT
TRBV19	TRBJ2-7	ASSISSGRGGFSYEQY
TRBV6-5	TRBJ1-5	ASSSAAGNNQPQH
TRBV10-3	TRBJ2-3	AISLAGSTDTQY
TRBV6-5	TRBJ2-7	ASSPDRVAYEQY
TRBV19	TRBJ1-3	ASSFAEGNTIY
TRBV30	TRBJ2-5	AWGNEGPGETQY
TRBV21-1	TRBJ2-7	ASPVQDRDYEQY